This T cell receptor (beta chain) derives from a study of T cell changes during pregnancy in multiple sclerosis. Generated by immunoSEQ multiplex PCR, the TCRdb table keeps only in-frame clones and is missing some. The sample shows 55,000 to 85,000 clones, roughly 94% of them seen only once. Sequences were derived from peripheral blood, sampled after pregnancy. This receptor was identified in a female donor with multiple sclerosis, enrolled in a pregnancy study.

The CDR3 sequence is CASSLEGGHEQYF. CDR3 DNA sequence: TGTGCCAGCAGTTTGGAAGGGGGTCACGAGCAGTACTTC. The rearrangement uses TRBV27 and TRBJ2-7; D might be TRBD1 (6 bases). Germline CDR1 MNHEY, CDR2 SMNVEV (reference sequence). The CDR3 has 13 amino acids. V lost 3 bases to trimming and J lost 5 bases, with 11 bases between them.